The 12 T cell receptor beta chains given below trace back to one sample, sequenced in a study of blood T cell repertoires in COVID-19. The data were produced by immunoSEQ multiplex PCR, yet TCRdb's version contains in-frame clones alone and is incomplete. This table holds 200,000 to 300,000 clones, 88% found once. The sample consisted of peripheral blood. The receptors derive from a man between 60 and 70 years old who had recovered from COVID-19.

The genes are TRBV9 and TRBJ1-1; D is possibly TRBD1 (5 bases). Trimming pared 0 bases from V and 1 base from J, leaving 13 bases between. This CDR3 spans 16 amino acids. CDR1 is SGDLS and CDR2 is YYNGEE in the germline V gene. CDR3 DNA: TGTGCCAGCAGCGTAGCCCAGGGATCCGGGAACACTGAAGCTTTCTTT. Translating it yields CASSVAQGSGNTEAFF.

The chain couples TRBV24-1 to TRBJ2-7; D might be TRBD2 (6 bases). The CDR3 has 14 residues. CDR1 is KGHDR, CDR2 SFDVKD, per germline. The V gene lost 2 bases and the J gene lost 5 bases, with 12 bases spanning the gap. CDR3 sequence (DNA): TGTGCCACCAGTGATTCCGGGACTTTCCACGAGCAGTACTTC. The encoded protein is CATSDSGTFHEQYF.

In nucleotides, the CDR3 is TGTGCCAGCAGCGCGACAGGGGGAAGCTATGGCTACACCTTC. It codes for CASSATGGSYGYTF. The rearrangement links TRBV5-4 to TRBJ1-2, with 9 positions matching TRBD1. Looked up from germline, CDR1 is SGHNT and CDR2 is YYREEE (reference sequence). The V gene end was trimmed by 4 bases and the J gene end by 4 bases; junction bases not matched to a gene: 5. The CDR3 consists of 14 residues.

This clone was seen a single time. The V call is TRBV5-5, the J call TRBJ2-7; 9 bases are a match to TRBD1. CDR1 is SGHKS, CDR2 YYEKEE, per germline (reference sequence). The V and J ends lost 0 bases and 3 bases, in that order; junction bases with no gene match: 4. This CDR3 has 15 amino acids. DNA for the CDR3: TGTGCCAGCAGCTTGGCCGACAGGGGGTACTACGAGCAGTACTTC. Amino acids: CASSLADRGYYEQYF. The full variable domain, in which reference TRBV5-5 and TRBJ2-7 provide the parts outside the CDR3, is DAGVTQSPTHLIKTRGQQVTLRCSPISGHKSVSWYQQVLGQGPQFIFQYYEKEERGRGNFPDRFSARQFPNYSSELNVNALLLGDSALYLCASSLADRGYYEQYFGPGTRLTVT.

Written as DNA, the CDR3 is TGTGCCTGCTCTAGCGGGGGTGTGGAGACCCAGTACTTC. Translated, it gives CACSSGGVETQYF. The chain recombines TRBV30 with TRBJ2-5; TRBD2 aligns across 10 bases. V dropped 6 bases and J dropped 5; count of bases not matched to a gene: 6. From germline, CDR1 is GTSNPN and CDR2 SVGIG (reference sequence). The CDR3 is 13 residues long.

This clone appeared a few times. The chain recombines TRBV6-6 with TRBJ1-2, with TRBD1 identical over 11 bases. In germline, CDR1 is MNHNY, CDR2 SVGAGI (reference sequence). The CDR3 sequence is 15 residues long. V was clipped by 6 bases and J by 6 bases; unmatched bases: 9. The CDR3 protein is CASRLSGQGAHGYTF. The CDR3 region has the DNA TGTGCCAGCAGGCTATCTGGACAGGGGGCGCATGGCTACACCTTC.

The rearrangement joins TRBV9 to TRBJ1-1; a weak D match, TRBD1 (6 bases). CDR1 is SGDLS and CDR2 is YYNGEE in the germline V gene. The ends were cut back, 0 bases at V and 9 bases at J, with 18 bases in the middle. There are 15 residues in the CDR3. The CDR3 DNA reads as TGTGCCAGCAGCGTAGAAGGAGGGGGAGGGGTGAAAGCTTTCTTT. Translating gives CASSVEGGGGVKAFF.

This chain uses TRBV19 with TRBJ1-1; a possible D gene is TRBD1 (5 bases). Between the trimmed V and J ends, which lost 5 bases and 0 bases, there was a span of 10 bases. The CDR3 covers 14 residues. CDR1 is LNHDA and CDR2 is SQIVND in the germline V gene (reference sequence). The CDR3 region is CASSVGLVNTEAFF. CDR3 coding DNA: TGTGCCAGTAGTGTGGGACTGGTGAACACTGAAGCTTTCTTT. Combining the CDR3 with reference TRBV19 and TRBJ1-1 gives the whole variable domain DGGITQSPKYLFRKEGQNVTLSCEQNLNHDAMYWYRQDPGQGLRLIYYSQIVNDFQKGDIAEGYSVSREKKESFPLTVTSAQKNPTAFYLCASSVGLVNTEAFFGQGTRLTVV.

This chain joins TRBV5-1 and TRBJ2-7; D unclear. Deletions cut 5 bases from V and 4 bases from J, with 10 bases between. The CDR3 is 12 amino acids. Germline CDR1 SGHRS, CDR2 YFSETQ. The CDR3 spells CASSVADYEQYF. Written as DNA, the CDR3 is TGCGCCAGCAGTGTAGCTGATTACGAGCAGTACTTC.

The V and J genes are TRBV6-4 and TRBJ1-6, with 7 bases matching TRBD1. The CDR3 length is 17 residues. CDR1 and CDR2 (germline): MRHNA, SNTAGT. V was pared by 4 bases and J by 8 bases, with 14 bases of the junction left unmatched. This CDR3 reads CASSAGTARTWDSPLHF. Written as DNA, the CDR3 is TGTGCCAGCAGTGCCGGGACAGCGCGCACCTGGGATTCACCCCTCCACTTT.

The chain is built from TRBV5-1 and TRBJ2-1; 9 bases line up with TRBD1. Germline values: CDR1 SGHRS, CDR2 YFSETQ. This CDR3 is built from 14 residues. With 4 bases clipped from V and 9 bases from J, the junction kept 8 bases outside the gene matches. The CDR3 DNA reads TGCGCCAGCAGCCCGGGACAGGGAGGCGGTGAGCAGTTCTTC. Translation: CASSPGQGGGEQFF. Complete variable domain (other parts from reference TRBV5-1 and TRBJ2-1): KAGVTQTPRYLIKTRGQQVTLSCSPISGHRSVSWYQQTPGQGLQFLFEYFSETQRNKGNFPGRFSGRQFSNSRSEMNVSTLELGDSALYLCASSPGQGGGEQFFGPGTRLTVL.

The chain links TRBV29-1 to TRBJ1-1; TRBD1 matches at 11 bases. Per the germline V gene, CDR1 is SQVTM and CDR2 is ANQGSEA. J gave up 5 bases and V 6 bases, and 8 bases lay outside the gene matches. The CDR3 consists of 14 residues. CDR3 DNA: TGCAGCGTGTGGACAGGGGGCGCGGGGACTGAAGCTTTCTTT. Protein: CSVWTGGAGTEAFF.